These T cell receptor beta chains were read from a single sample in a study of T cells after yellow fever vaccination. TCRdb independently ran MiXCR on the 5' RACE reads; one entry per CDR3 protein. The table records a few hundred thousand distinct CDR3 sequences, roughly 13% of them present only once. The material sequenced was CD4+ T cells sorted from PBMCs, taken 45 days after the yellow fever booster vaccination. These receptors were collected from a man younger than 40 who received the YFV17D yellow fever vaccine. CDR3s include the opening cysteine and the closing phenylalanine or tryptophan. Fields, in order: CDR3 length, D gene, J gene, V gene, clone size, CDR3 DNA, CDR3 protein. D genes are given only for firm matches. Clone size is given for some rows only: seen once, a few or many times, or a class if the clone is expanded.

>15|-|TRBJ2-2|TRBV7-8|-
TGTGCCAGCAGATCCAGCGGAAGCCTCACCGGGGAGCTGTTTTTT
CASRSSGSLTGELFF
>16|-|TRBJ2-3|TRBV4-3|few
TGCGCCAGCAGCCAAGAGGTGGGGGGCGCCACAGATACGCAGTATTTT
CASSQEVGGATDTQYF
>16|-|TRBJ1-2|TRBV5-1|few
TGCGCCAGCAGCCCGGACGGCGGCAGAGGAAACTATGGCTACACCTTC
CASSPDGGRGNYGYTF
>11|-|TRBJ2-1|TRBV7-8|few
TGTGCCAGCCGGACGAACCATGAGCAGTTCTTC
CASRTNHEQFF
>16|-|TRBJ2-3|TRBV5-1|-
TGCGCCAGCAGCTCACCGGGACCAATCGTCGCAGATACGCAGTATTTT
CASSSPGPIVADTQYF
>15|-|TRBJ2-7|TRBV19|-
TGTGCCAGTAGTAAAGGGGGGTCCCGCTCCTACGAGCAGTACTTC
CASSKGGSRSYEQYF
>14|TRBD2|TRBJ2-1|TRBV29-1|few
TGCAGCGCCGGAGCTAGCGGGAGTATAGGTGAGCAGTTCTTC
CSAGASGSIGEQFF
>14|TRBD2|TRBJ2-7|TRBV20-1|many
TGCAGTGCTAGGAGCGGGACTGGTTCCTACGAGCAGTACTTC
CSARSGTGSYEQYF
>14|-|TRBJ2-4|TRBV20-1|few
TGCAGTGCTCTAAGGGGACTTGCCGGGAACATTCAGTACTTC
CSALRGLAGNIQYF
>12|TRBD2|TRBJ2-1|TRBV7-2|few
TGTGCCAGCAGCTCCGTCGGGACTAGTGGGTTCTTC
CASSSVGTSGFF
>15|-|TRBJ2-2|TRBV30|-
TGTGCCTGGATTAGGACAGCCCTCTCCACCGGGGAGCTGTTTTTT
CAWIRTALSTGELFF
>14|-|TRBJ2-1|TRBV7-7|few
TGTGCTAGCAGCTTCCTAGCGGAGGACAGTGAGCAGTTCTTC
CASSFLAEDSEQFF
>14|TRBD1|TRBJ2-3|TRBV29-1|many
TGCAGCGTTGCCCATACCGGGACAGCAGATACGCAGTATTTT
CSVAHTGTADTQYF
>12|-|TRBJ2-5|TRBV5-1|-
TGCGCCAGCAAGGGGGTTGCAGAGACCCAGTACTTC
CASKGVAETQYF
>14|-|TRBJ2-7|TRBV5-4|-
TGTGCCAGCAGCTTGGGAGGGGACGTGAACGAGCAGTACTTC
CASSLGGDVNEQYF
>15|TRBD2|TRBJ2-1|TRBV5-1|few
TGCGCCAGCAGTAGAGGGACTAGCGGCTACAATGAGCAGTTCTTC
CASSRGTSGYNEQFF
>14|-|TRBJ1-2|TRBV7-8|few
TGTGCCAGCAGCCCCCCTAGCCCTACTAGCGGCTACACCTTC
CASSPPSPTSGYTF
>11|-|TRBJ2-1|TRBV7-6|few
TGTGCCAGCAGCGTAGCGAATGAGCAGTTCTTC
CASSVANEQFF
>15|-|TRBJ2-1|TRBV3-1|-
TGTGCCAGCAGCTCCCGTGGTCGGACTGGCAATGAGCAGTTCTTC
CASSSRGRTGNEQFF
>15|-|TRBJ2-5|TRBV18|-
TGTGCCAGCTCACCACCGGGGTCAGCCGGAGAGACCCAGTACTTC
CASSPPGSAGETQYF